This TCR beta chain was documented in a study of T cell repertoires in cytomegalovirus infection. Across the study: Indications came from public TCR beta signatures; they pointed to CMV infection and to a matching HLA type.

Points on this clonotype: Its antigen is still unknown.

The ends were cut back, 3 bases at V and 0 bases at J, with 11 bases in the middle. CDR3 length equals 15 residues. The germline V gene encodes CDR1 MNHEY and CDR2 SVGAGI. The study's findings and limits: Dominating the ex vivo response were TCR beta clonotypes that were CMV-specific and HLA-C-restricted. Carriers of CMV plus the relevant HLA were identified by cumulative public TCR beta family frequency.

TCRdb passed the reads through MiXCR, listing each CDR3 protein once. The sample has 400,000 or so distinct CDR3 sequences, around 32% seen once; the top ten hold roughly an eighth. The chain recombines TRBV6-5 with TRBJ1-1; D is undetermined. The sample was PBMCs. This receptor was taken from a human donor in good health (CMV status not recorded). Some clones in this sample may be carry-over from other donors' samples. CDR3 nucleotides: TGTGCCAGCAGTTATCTCGGGCAACTGAACACTGAAGCTTTCTTT. This gives the protein CASSYLGQLNTEAFF.